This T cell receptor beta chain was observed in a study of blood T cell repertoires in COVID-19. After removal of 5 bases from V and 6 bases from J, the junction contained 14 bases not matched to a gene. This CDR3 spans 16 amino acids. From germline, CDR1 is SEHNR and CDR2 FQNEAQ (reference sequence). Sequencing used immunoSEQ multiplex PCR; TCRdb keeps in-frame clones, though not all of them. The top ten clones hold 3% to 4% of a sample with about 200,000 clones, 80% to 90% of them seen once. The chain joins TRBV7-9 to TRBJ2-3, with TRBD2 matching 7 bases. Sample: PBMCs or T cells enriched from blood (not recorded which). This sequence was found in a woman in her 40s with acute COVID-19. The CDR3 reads CASSGRLAGASDTQYF. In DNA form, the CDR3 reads TGTGCCAGCAGCGGCCGACTAGCCGGAGCGTCGGATACGCAGTATTTT.